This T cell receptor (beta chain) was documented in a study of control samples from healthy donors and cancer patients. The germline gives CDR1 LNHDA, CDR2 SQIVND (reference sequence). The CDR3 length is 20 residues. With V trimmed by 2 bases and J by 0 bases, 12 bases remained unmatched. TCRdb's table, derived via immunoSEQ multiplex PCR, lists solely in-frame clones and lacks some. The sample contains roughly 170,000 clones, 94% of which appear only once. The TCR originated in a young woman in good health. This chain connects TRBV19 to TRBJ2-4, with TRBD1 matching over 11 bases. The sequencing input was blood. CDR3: CASSILGGTGGSLAKNIQYF. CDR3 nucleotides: TGTGCCAGTAGTATATTAGGTGGGACAGGGGGATCACTAGCCAAAAACATTCAGTACTTC. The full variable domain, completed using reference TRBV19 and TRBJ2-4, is DGGITQSPKYLFRKEGQNVTLSCEQNLNHDAMYWYRQDPGQGLRLIYYSQIVNDFQKGDIAEGYSVSREKKESFPLTVTSAQKNPTAFYLCASSILGGTGGSLAKNIQYFGAGTRLSVL.